One and the same sample provided the 6 T cell receptor beta chains below, sequenced in a study of T-cell memory formation after mild COVID-19 listed by TCRdb under 2021. Library construction relied on 5' RACE. TCRdb shows the sequencer as Illumina NovaSeq 6000. Through fastp at Q25 and MiXCR, TCRdb rebuilt clones from the public reads, retaining in-frame beta chains. Every entry covers one CDR3 protein and lists the most common genes and DNA from its rows. The sample has approximately 350,000 distinct CDR3 sequences on record, about 15% of them singletons. The ten most abundant clones make up roughly 22% of the sample. Sequencing input: PBMCs or a T cell subset sorted from them (not recorded which). Source of these receptors: a man in his late teens or twenties who had mild COVID-19 (a few samples of this study predate the infection). The sample titles of this study are shuffled in the database, so cell type and time point are left out; the donor was told from shared clones.

This sequence joins TRBV7-9 and TRBJ1-1; D call uncertain. The CDR3 consists of 13 residues. CDR1 is SEHNR, CDR2 FQNEAQ, per germline (reference sequence). Trimming took 4 bases from V and 4 from J, leaving 10 bases between them. The CDR3 nucleotides are TGTGCCAGCAGCTCGGTAGTCGCCACTGAAGCTTTCTTT. This codes for CASSSVVATEAFF.

V usage is TRBV5-6 and J usage is TRBJ1-1; possibly TRBD1 for D (5 bases). The germline V and J ends were trimmed by 0 bases and 1 base, with 7 bases remaining between them. This CDR3 spans 14 amino acids. Per the germline V gene, CDR1 is SGHDT and CDR2 is YYEEEE. DNA of the CDR3: TGTGCCAGCAGCTTGGCCAGGGAGAACACTGAAGCTTTCTTT. Protein product: CASSLARENTEAFF.

The chain carries TRBV28 and TRBJ2-4; TRBD1 matches 9 bases. CDR3 size: 13 residues. Per germline, CDR1 MDHEN and CDR2 SYDVKM. Trimming cost V 6 bases and J 3 bases; bases outside gene matches: 0. For the CDR3, the DNA is TGTGCCAGCAGGGGACAGGGCAAAAACATTCAGTACTTC. Translating gives CASRGQGKNIQYF.

This clonotype was detected many times. This sequence joins TRBV10-1 and TRBJ2-4; tentatively, D is TRBD1 (6 bases). V was clipped by 3 bases and J by 2 bases, with 8 bases between them. The CDR3 totals 14 residues. Germline-derived CDR1 and CDR2 are WNHNN and SYGVQD (reference sequence). The CDR3 loop is CASSDRGSKNIQYF. The CDR3 DNA reads as TGCGCCAGCAGTGACAGGGGATCCAAAAACATTCAGTACTTC.

The genes are TRBV20-1 and TRBJ2-7; 7 nucleotides match TRBD1. Germline V gene lookup returns CDR1 DFQATT and CDR2 SNEGSKA (reference sequence). This CDR3 spans 16 amino acids. The V segment lost 1 base and the J segment 2 bases; nucleotides outside the gene matches: 11. The CDR3 sequence is CSARAYRGGLAYEQYF. CDR3 coding DNA: TGCAGTGCTAGAGCATATAGAGGGGGCCTGGCCTACGAGCAGTACTTC.

This sequence joins TRBV5-1 and TRBJ2-1; TRBD2 agrees at 9 bases. The V and J ends lost 1 base and 5 bases, in that order; junction bases with no gene match: 4. The CDR3 runs 15 residues. Per the germline V gene, CDR1 is SGHRS and CDR2 is YFSETQ. In DNA form, the CDR3 reads TGCGCCAGCAGCTTGTTGCCTAGCGGGGACAATGAGCAGTTCTTC. It yields the protein CASSLLPSGDNEQFF.